This T cell receptor (beta chain) was captured by sequencing in a study of CD8 T cells in Susac syndrome. The count of this clonotype is one. CDR3 size: 12 residues. The V gene lost 1 base and the J gene lost 6 bases, with 4 bases spanning the gap. Germline V gene sequence: CDR1 MNHEY, CDR2 SVGEGT. RNA, at roughly 0.45 to 1 ug, was reverse transcribed with random hexamers. TCRdb reprocessed the immunoSEQ multiplex PCR reads with MiXCR, giving one entry per CDR3 protein. There are approximately 160,000 distinct CDR3 sequences in the sample; roughly 95% occur only once, and approximately 0.12% lies in the top ten.

This chain links TRBV6-2 or TRBV6-3 with TRBJ1-5; unclear D gene. The source is a human donor with Susac syndrome. Material: CD4+ T cells from PBMCs. The CDR3 reads CASSYYGQPQHF. In DNA form, the CDR3 reads TGTGCCAGCAGTTACTACGGTCAGCCCCAGCATTTT.